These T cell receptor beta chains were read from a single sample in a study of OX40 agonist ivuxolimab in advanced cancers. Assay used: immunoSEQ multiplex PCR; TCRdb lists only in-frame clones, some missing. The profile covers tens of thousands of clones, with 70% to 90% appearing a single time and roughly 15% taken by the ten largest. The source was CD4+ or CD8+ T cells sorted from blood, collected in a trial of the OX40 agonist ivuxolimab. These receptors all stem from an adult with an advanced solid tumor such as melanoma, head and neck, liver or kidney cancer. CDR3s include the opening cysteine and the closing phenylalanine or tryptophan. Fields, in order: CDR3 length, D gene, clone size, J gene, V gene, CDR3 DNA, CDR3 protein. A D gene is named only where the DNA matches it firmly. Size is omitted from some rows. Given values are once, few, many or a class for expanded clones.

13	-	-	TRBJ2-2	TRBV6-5	TGTGCCGGCAGTTACAGGGAGTCCGGGGAGCTGTTTTTT	CAGSYRESGELFF
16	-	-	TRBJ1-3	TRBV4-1	TGCGCCAGCAGCCAAGGGGCGGGAGTCTCTGGAAACACCATATATTTT	CASSQGAGVSGNTIYF
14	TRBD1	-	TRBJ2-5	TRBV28	TGTGCCAGCAGTTTATTTAGGACAGGAGAGACCCAGTACTTC	CASSLFRTGETQYF
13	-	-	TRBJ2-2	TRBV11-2	TGTGCCAGCAGCTTAGCGGGAATCGGGGAGCTGTTTTTT	CASSLAGIGELFF
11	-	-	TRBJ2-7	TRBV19	TGTGCCAGTGGTAGTCGTGGCGAGCAGTACTTC	CASGSRGEQYF
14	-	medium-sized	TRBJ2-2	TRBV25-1	TGTGCCAGCAGTCATCTTGGGAGAGTCGGGGAGCTGTTTTTT	CASSHLGRVGELFF
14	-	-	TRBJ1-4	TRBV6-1	TGTGCCAGCAGTGAACAGAGGATAGGGAAAAAACTGTTTTTT	CASSEQRIGKKLFF
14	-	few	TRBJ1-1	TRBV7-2	TGTGCCAGCAGCACCAGGGACGGTAACACTGAAGCTTTCTTT	CASSTRDGNTEAFF
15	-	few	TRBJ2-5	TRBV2	TGTGCCAGCAATCAACTAGCCGCCTACCAAGAGACCCAGTACTTC	CASNQLAAYQETQYF
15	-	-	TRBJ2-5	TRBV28	TGTGCCAGCAGCCCGACTAGAGTAGCGAAAGAGACCCAGTACTTC	CASSPTRVAKETQYF
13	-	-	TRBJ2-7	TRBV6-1	TGTGCCAGCAGTGTAAACAGGGAATCCGAGCAGTACTTC	CASSVNRESEQYF
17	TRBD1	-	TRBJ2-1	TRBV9	TGTGCCAGCAGCGCGCACCTTCCGGGACAGGTGTACAATGAGCAGTTCTTC	CASSAHLPGQVYNEQFF
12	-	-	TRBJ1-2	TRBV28	TGTGCCAGCACCTCGGACAGAAGGGGCTACACCTTC	CASTSDRRGYTF
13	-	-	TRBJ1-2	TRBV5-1	TGCGCCAGCAGCTTGGTGGCAGACTATGGCTACACCTTC	CASSLVADYGYTF
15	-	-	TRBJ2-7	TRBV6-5	TGTGCCAGCAGATCCCAGGGTCCCAGCTCCTACGAGCAGTACTTC	CASRSQGPSSYEQYF
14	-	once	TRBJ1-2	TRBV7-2	TGTGCCAGCAGCTTTTCAGGATTCCCCTATGGCTACACCTTC	CASSFSGFPYGYTF
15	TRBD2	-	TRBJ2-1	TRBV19	TGTGCCAGTAGTCCCGGGACTAGCCGATGGAATGAGCAGTTCTTC	CASSPGTSRWNEQFF
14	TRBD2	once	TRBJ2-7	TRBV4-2	TGTGCCAGCAGCGGCGGGAGGGGGACCTACGAGCAGTACTTC	CASSGGRGTYEQYF
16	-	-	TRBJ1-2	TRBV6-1	TGTGCCAGCAGTGTAGCAGGGGCAGGGACTAACTATGGCTACACCTTC	CASSVAGAGTNYGYTF
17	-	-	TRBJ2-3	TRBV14	TGTGCCAGCAGCCAGGACCGTAACAGGGCGAGGGCAGATACGCAGTATTTT	CASSQDRNRARADTQYF
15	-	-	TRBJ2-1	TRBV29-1	TGCAGCGTTGAAGATCACCAGGATCCGGTCAATGAGCAGTTCTTC	CSVEDHQDPVNEQFF
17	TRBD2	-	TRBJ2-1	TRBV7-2	TGTGCCAGCAGCTTTTCAGTTGGGACTAGCGGGTACAATGAGCAGTTCTTC	CASSFSVGTSGYNEQFF
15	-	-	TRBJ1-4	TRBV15	TGTGCCACCAGCAGAGATCGGCGAAGGGGTGAAAAACTGTTTTTT	CATSRDRRRGEKLFF
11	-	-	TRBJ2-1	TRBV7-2	TGTGCCAGCAGCCCCCTCTATGAGCAGTTCTTC	CASSPLYEQFF
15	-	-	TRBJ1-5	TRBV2	TGTGCCAGCAGAGTCAGAGAAGGAAGCAATCAGCCCCAGCATTTT	CASRVREGSNQPQHF
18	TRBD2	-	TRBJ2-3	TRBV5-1	TGCGCCAGCAGCTTGGATCCAGCGGGAGGTGCGGGCACAGATACGCAGTATTTT	CASSLDPAGGAGTDTQYF
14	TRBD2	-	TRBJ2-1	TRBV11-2	TGTGCCAGCAGCTTAGGCGGACTAGCGGGAGAGAAGTTCTTC	CASSLGGLAGEKFF
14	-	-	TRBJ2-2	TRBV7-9	TGTGCCAGCAGCTTAGCGCTAGACGCCGGGGAGCTGTTTTTT	CASSLALDAGELFF